This TCR beta chain was observed in a study of T cell responses to AZD1222 COVID-19 vaccine. Study-level background: Pooling covered second doses at about 4 or about 12 weeks.

Study-level findings and limits: Repertoire sampling occurred only after the peak T cell response.

As concerns this clone: Its cognate antigen is unknown.

TCRdb's copy holds only in-frame clones and misses some; the assay was immunoSEQ multiplex PCR. The repertoire includes roughly 100,000 clones, roughly 84% of them detected once, and over 15% sits in the top ten. This specimen was peripheral blood, taken on day 0 of AZD1222 vaccination. This sequence was found in an adult in good health.

CDR3 DNA: TGTGCCAGCAGTTGGGGACTATCCGAAGAGACCCAGTACTTC. It codes for CASSWGLSEETQYF. This rearrangement joins TRBV11-3 to TRBJ2-5; 7 nucleotides line up with TRBD2. This CDR3 comprises 14 residues. Germline CDR1 and CDR2: SGHNT and YENEEA. V was pared by 6 bases and J by 3 bases, with 7 bases of the junction left unmatched.